This is a list of T cell receptor beta chains from one sample in a study of cytomegalovirus exposure and HLA in healthy donors. The protocol was immunoSEQ multiplex PCR, while the TCRdb copy is restricted to in-frame clones and leaves out a portion. The sample gives around 78,000 clones, around 58% of which show up once; 5.7% is in the top ten. Source material: PBMCs. These receptors were collected from a man aged 25 to 40 in good health and CMV-seropositive. Each CDR3 is given with its conserved first and last residue. The D gene is left open where the match is weak. A row's size may be missing; if present it is once, few, many or a size class.

>TRBV7-7|TRBD2|TRBJ2-2|few
CASSQPTSGRLPGELFF
TGTGCTAGCAGCCAGCCGACTAGCGGGAGGTTGCCCGGGGAGCTGTTTTTT
>TRBV11-2|.|TRBJ1-6|medium-sized
CASSVRGRGYSPLHF
TGTGCCAGCAGCGTGCGGGGGCGCGGTTATTCACCCCTCCACTTT
>TRBV6-1|TRBD2|TRBJ2-7|.
CASSGGRAGNEQYF
TGTGCCAGCAGTGGTGGGAGGGCCGGGAACGAGCAGTACTTC
>TRBV11-1|.|TRBJ2-3|.
CASSGTSPTDTQYF
TGTGCCAGCAGCGGGACTTCGCCCACAGATACGCAGTATTTT
>TRBV7-9|.|TRBJ2-2|.
CASSSPTSLNTGELFF
TGTGCCAGCAGCTCCCCCACTAGCCTCAACACCGGGGAGCTGTTTTTT
>TRBV18|.|TRBJ1-3|.
CASSPSGFSGNTIYF
TGTGCCAGCTCACCATCGGGGTTCTCTGGAAACACCATATATTTT
>TRBV4-1|TRBD1|TRBJ1-4|.
CASSWTGVNEKLFF
TGCGCCAGCAGCTGGACAGGTGTTAATGAAAAACTGTTTTTT
>TRBV4-2|TRBD2|TRBJ2-7|.
CASSQDWGGRIPYEQYF
TGTGCCAGCAGCCAAGATTGGGGCGGGAGAATTCCGTACGAGCAGTACTTC
>TRBV14|.|TRBJ2-1|.
CASSQGPNYSYNEQFF
TGTGCCAGCAGCCAAGGCCCGAACTACTCCTACAATGAGCAGTTCTTC
>TRBV10-3|TRBD2|TRBJ2-7|few
CAISRTSGGGPEQYF
TGTGCCATCAGCCGGACTAGCGGGGGCGGGCCCGAGCAGTACTTC
>TRBV5-1|.|TRBJ1-4|few
CASSLGQASTNEKLFF
TGCGCCAGCAGCTTGGGTCAGGCCTCAACTAATGAAAAACTGTTTTTT
>TRBV7-2|.|TRBJ1-1|.
CASSTQYTAFF
TGTGCCAGCAGCACGCAGTATACGGCTTTCTTT
>TRBV30|TRBD2|TRBJ2-1|.
CAWSVVRAGGGEQFF
TGTGCCTGGAGTGTAGTTCGAGCGGGGGGCGGTGAGCAGTTCTTC
>TRBV28|TRBD2|TRBJ2-3|.
CASSLVASGGPYTDTQYF
TGTGCCAGCAGTCTAGTCGCTAGCGGGGGGCCTTACACAGATACGCAGTATTTT
>TRBV29-1|TRBD1|TRBJ2-7|.
CSVLATGGGYEQYF
TGCAGCGTCCTCGCGACAGGGGGCGGCTACGAGCAGTACTTC
>TRBV25-1|.|TRBJ1-2|once
CASSGGVAAYGYTF
TGTGCCAGCAGTGGGGGGGTGGCAGCCTATGGCTACACCTTC
>TRBV19|TRBD1|TRBJ1-4|.
CASNRQGNSEKLFF
TGTGCCAGTAATCGACAGGGGAATTCGGAAAAACTGTTTTTT
>TRBV7-2|TRBD1|TRBJ1-1|.
CASSLDRALNTEAFF
TGTGCCAGCAGCTTGGACAGGGCGCTGAACACTGAAGCTTTCTTT
>TRBV5-6|TRBD1|TRBJ1-4|.
CASSLPTQGATNEKLFF
TGTGCCAGCAGCTTGCCCACACAGGGGGCTACTAATGAAAAACTGTTTTTT
>TRBV7-3|TRBD2|TRBJ2-1|.
CASSLEEGLAANNEQFF
TGTGCCAGCAGCCTGGAGGAGGGACTAGCGGCCAACAATGAGCAGTTCTTC
>TRBV9|TRBD1|TRBJ2-5|.
CASSPRQGETQYF
TGTGCCAGCAGCCCACGACAGGGGGAGACCCAGTACTTC
>TRBV4-1|TRBD1|TRBJ1-3|.
CASSQQLRTGTTGNTIYF
TGCGCCAGCAGCCAGCAGCTGCGGACAGGGACAACTGGAAACACCATATATTTT
>TRBV23-1|TRBD1|TRBJ2-4|.
CASSHPGGKNIQYF
TGCGCCAGCAGTCACCCAGGGGGCAAAAACATTCAGTACTTC
>TRBV9|.|TRBJ1-1|.
CASSVKAGPNTEAFF
TGTGCCAGCAGCGTCAAGGCAGGGCCGAACACTGAAGCTTTCTTT
>TRBV9|.|TRBJ2-2|once
CASSVGGGLTGELFF
TGTGCCAGCAGCGTAGGCGGGGGCTTAACCGGGGAGCTGTTTTTT
>TRBV30|TRBD1|TRBJ2-6|.
CAWNDSPDRGTLGANVLTF
TGTGCCTGGAATGATTCCCCGGACAGGGGAACATTGGGGGCCAACGTCCTGACTTTC
>TRBV19|.|TRBJ1-2|.
CASSPLTGTPYGYTF
TGTGCCAGTAGTCCTTTAACTGGGACACCCTATGGCTACACCTTC
>TRBV5-1|TRBD1|TRBJ1-5|few
CASRQGAQSNQPQHF
TGCGCCAGCAGACAGGGGGCGCAAAGCAATCAGCCCCAGCATTTT
>TRBV19|.|TRBJ2-6|few
CATVHRAGANVLTF
TGTGCCACCGTTCACAGGGCTGGGGCCAACGTCCTGACTTTC
>TRBV27|TRBD1|TRBJ2-7|.
CASSLSQGSHEQYF
TGTGCCAGCAGTTTATCACAGGGGTCCCACGAGCAGTACTTC
>TRBV6-5|TRBD1|TRBJ2-3|.
CASSYDTGGTDTQYF
TGTGCCAGCAGTTACGACACAGGGGGCACAGATACGCAGTATTTT
>TRBV28|TRBD1|TRBJ1-3|.
CASSRAGGTGAGNTIYF
TGTGCCAGCAGCCGGGCGGGGGGGACAGGGGCCGGAAACACCATATATTTT
>TRBV5-1|TRBD2|TRBJ2-1|.
CASSSRLALNNEQFF
TGCGCCAGCAGCTCCCGACTAGCCCTAAACAATGAGCAGTTCTTC
>TRBV5-1|.|TRBJ2-6|.
CASSSGQLFSGANVLTF
TGCGCCAGCAGCTCCGGACAGTTATTCAGCGGGGCCAACGTCCTGACTTTC
>TRBV2|TRBD2|TRBJ2-3|.
CATTGGTATDTQYF
TGTGCCACAACCGGGGGGACCGCCACAGATACGCAGTATTTT
>TRBV28|.|TRBJ2-7|.
CASSGQGHRSYEQYF
TGTGCCAGCAGCGGGCAGGGCCACCGCTCCTACGAGCAGTACTTC
>TRBV4-3|TRBD1|TRBJ2-1|few
CASSREPGQSYNEQFF
TGCGCCAGCAGCCGCGAACCGGGACAGTCCTACAATGAGCAGTTCTTC
>TRBV6-1|TRBD2|TRBJ2-4|.
CASTTSFKGGVYF
TGTGCCAGCACCACAAGTTTTAAGGGAGGGGTGTACTTC
>TRBV10-2|.|TRBJ2-7|.
CASSESNFGRRYLRVYEQYF
TGCGCCAGCAGTGAGTCGAATTTCGGCCGGCGGTACTTGAGGGTCTACGAGCAGTACTTC
>TRBV2|.|TRBJ2-3|.
CASSPTLQGTDTQYF
TGTGCCAGCAGTCCGACCCTACAGGGTACTGATACGCAGTATTTT
>TRBV5-6|TRBD1|TRBJ2-1|.
CASSPAQGAWNEQFF
TGTGCCAGCAGCCCCGCCCAGGGGGCTTGGAATGAGCAGTTCTTC
>TRBV6-6|TRBD1|TRBJ2-7|.
CASSYSGTGPYEQYF
TGTGCCAGCAGTTATTCCGGGACAGGGCCCTACGAGCAGTACTTC
>TRBV4-1|.|TRBJ1-3|.
CASSQHGISGNTIYF
TGCGCCAGCAGCCAACACGGTATCTCTGGAAACACCATATATTTT
>TRBV11-3|.|TRBJ1-3|once
CASSFGTLSSGNTIYF
TGTGCCAGCAGCTTTGGGACTCTTAGCTCTGGAAACACCATATATTTT
>TRBV6-1|TRBD1|TRBJ1-5|.
CASSRAGGNPQPQHF
TGTGCCAGCAGTAGGGCAGGGGGTAACCCCCAGCCCCAGCATTTT
>TRBV29-1|.|TRBJ1-2|.
CSVEGRVTSGYTF
TGCAGCGTTGAGGGCAGGGTAACGTCAGGCTACACCTTC
>TRBV19|TRBD1|TRBJ1-5|.
CASSMPGGQDLDQPQHF
TGTGCCAGTAGTATGCCGGGGGGACAGGACCTCGATCAGCCCCAGCATTTT
>TRBV4-2|.|TRBJ2-5|.
CASSQKSEQKETQYF
TGTGCCAGCAGCCAAAAATCGGAGCAGAAAGAGACCCAGTACTTC
>TRBV4-2|TRBD2|TRBJ2-7|.
CASSRGTSEEQYF
TGTGCCAGCAGCCGCGGGACTAGTGAGGAGCAGTACTTC
>TRBV12-5|TRBD2|TRBJ2-1|.
CASVPGGAYNEQFF
TGTGCTAGTGTACCCGGGGGGGCCTACAATGAGCAGTTCTTC
>TRBV18|TRBD2|TRBJ2-7|.
CASSPPAGDYEQYF
TGTGCCAGCTCACCCCCAGCGGGGGACTACGAGCAGTACTTC
>TRBV7-6|.|TRBJ1-1|.
CASSLDRGNAEAFF
TGTGCCAGCAGCTTAGATCGGGGGAACGCTGAAGCTTTCTTT
>TRBV2|TRBD1|TRBJ2-1|.
CASSENRGLSNEQFF
TGTGCCAGCAGCGAAAACAGGGGGCTGTCCAATGAGCAGTTCTTC
>TRBV11-3|TRBD1|TRBJ1-1|once
CASSTDRDTEAFF
TGTGCCAGCAGCACTGACAGGGACACTGAAGCTTTCTTT